This TCR beta chain was recorded in a study of control samples from healthy donors and cancer patients. Germline V gene data show CDR1 as SGDLS and CDR2 as YYNGEE. The V segment lost 2 bases and the J segment 0 bases; nucleotides outside the gene matches: 4. The CDR3 is made up of 16 amino acids. Data came from immunoSEQ multiplex PCR; TCRdb stores just in-frame clones and leaves some out. The repertoire holds roughly 160,000 clones, with less than 95% as singletons. Material: PBMCs. The TCR comes from a man between 60 and 75 years old with colorectal cancer. This rearrangement joins TRBV9 to TRBJ1-1; 10 positions match TRBD1. The CDR3 reads CASSVTGGAVNTEAFF. For the CDR3, the DNA is TGTGCCAGCAGCGTGACAGGGGGCGCGGTGAACACTGAAGCTTTCTTT.